This TCR beta chain was captured by sequencing in a study of shared T cell receptors in the human thymus. This clone was seen more than once but under ten times. Trimming cost V 5 bases and J 8 bases, with 13 bases left between them. Germline lookup yields CDR1 LNHDA and CDR2 SQIVND (reference sequence). This CDR3 is built from 14 residues. TCRdb's copy holds only in-frame clones and misses some; the assay was immunoSEQ multiplex PCR. The repertoire has some 660,000 clones, 87% of them found once; the top ten carry roughly 0.0094%. Another study also made use of these data, one on human thymus T cells. Per that paper: Infants served as donors; they were healthy and Finnish and were having corrective surgery for congenital heart defects. Thymus pieces cut out during corrective heart surgery were the tissue that was used. Both thymic and peripheral blood repertoires showed apparently biased V and J usage. Among unrelated individuals, related research reported thymic repertoires that overlapped highly.

The chain joins TRBV19 to TRBJ1-6, with D possibly TRBD1 on 6 matching bases. This receptor was identified in a boy in the first two years of life with a congenital heart defect. The source material was thymocytes. In DNA, the CDR3 is TGTGCCAGTAGTTCCCAGGGGTTAGATTCACCCCTCCACTTT. Translated: CASSSQGLDSPLHF.